This T cell receptor beta chain was captured in a study of cytomegalovirus exposure and HLA in healthy donors. Whole-study results and caveats: Most CMV-associated TCR beta chains appeared HLA-restricted in a later analysis.

With V trimmed by 6 bases and J by 5 bases, 8 bases remained unmatched. This CDR3 comprises 14 residues. Germline V gene data show CDR1 as MNHEY and CDR2 as SMNVEV (reference sequence). Vbeta (60) and Jbeta (13) primers were used in the PCR. Sequencing was performed with immunoSEQ multiplex PCR; in TCRdb, only in-frame clones are kept and a portion is missing. This table has about 120,000 clones, 77% appearing once. Details on this clone: The antigen remains unidentified.

Sequencing input: PBMCs. The source of this sequence is a man between 18 and 29 years old in good health and CMV-seropositive. The rearrangement uses TRBV27 and TRBJ1-1, with 8 bases identical to TRBD1. The CDR3 spells CASSGQGAGTEAFF. CDR3 sequence (DNA): TGTGCCAGCAGCGGACAGGGAGCCGGTACTGAAGCTTTCTTT.